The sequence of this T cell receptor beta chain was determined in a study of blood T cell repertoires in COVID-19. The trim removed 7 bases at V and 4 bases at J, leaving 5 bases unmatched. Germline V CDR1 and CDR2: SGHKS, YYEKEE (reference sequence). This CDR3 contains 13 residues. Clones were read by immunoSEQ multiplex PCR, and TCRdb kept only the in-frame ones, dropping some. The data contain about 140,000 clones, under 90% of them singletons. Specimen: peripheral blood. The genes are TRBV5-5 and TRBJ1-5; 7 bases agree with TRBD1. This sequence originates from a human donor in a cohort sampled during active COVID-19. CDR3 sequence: CASDRVSNQPQHF. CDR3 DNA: TGTGCCAGCGACAGGGTAAGTAATCAGCCCCAGCATTTT.